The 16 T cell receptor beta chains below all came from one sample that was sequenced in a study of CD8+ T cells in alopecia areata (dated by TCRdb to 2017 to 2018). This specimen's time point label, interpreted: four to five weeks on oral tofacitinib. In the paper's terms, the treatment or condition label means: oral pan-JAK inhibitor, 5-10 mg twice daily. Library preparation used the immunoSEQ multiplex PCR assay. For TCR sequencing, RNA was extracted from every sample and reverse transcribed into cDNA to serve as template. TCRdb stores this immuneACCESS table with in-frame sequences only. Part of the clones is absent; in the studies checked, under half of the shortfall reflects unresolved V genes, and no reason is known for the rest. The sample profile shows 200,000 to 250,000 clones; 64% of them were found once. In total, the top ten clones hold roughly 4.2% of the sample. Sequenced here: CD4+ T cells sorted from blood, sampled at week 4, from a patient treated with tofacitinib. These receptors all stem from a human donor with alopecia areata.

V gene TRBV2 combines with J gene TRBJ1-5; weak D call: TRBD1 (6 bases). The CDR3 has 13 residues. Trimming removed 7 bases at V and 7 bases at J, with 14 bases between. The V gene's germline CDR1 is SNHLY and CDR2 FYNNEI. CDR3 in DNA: TGTGCCAGCAAAGGGGGGCGCGGGCAGCCCCAGCATTTT. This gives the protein CASKGGRGQPQHF.

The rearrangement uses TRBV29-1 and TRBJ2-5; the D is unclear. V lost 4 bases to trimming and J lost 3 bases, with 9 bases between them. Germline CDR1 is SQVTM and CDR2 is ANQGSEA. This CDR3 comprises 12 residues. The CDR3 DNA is TGCAGCGTTGCTCAGCTAAAAGAGACCCAGTACTTC. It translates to CSVAQLKETQYF.

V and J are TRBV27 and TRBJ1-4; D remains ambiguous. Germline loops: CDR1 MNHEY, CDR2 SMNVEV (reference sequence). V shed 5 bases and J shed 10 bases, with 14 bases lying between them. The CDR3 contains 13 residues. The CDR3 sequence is CASSPDNFRKLFF. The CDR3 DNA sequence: TGTGCCAGCAGTCCCGACAATTTCAGAAAACTGTTTTTT.

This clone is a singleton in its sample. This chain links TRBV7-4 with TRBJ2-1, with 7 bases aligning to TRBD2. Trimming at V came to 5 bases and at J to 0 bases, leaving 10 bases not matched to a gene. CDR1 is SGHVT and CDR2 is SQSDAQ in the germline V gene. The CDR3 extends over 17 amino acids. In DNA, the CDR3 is TGTGCCAGCAGCCTACCTAGCGGCCCAAGCTCCTACAATGAGCAGTTCTTC. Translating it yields CASSLPSGPSSYNEQFF.

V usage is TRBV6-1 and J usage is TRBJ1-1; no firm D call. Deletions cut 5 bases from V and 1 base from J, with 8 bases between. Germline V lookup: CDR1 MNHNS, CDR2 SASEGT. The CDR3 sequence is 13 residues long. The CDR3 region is CASSTDGNTEAFF. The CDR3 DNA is TGTGCCAGCAGTACGGACGGGAACACTGAAGCTTTCTTT.

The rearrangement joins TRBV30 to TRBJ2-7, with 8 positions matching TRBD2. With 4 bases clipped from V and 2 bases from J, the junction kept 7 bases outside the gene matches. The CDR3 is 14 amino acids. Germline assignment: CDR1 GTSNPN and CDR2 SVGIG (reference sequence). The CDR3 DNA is TGTGCCTGGAACCAGGGACTAGGAACCTACGAGCAGTACTTC. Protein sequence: CAWNQGLGTYEQYF.

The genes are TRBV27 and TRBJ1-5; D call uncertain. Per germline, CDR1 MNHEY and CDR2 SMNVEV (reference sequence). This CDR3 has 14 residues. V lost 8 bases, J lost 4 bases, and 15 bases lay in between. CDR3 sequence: CASGVIGLNQPQHF. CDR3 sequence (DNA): TGTGCCAGCGGGGTCATCGGACTAAATCAGCCCCAGCATTTT.

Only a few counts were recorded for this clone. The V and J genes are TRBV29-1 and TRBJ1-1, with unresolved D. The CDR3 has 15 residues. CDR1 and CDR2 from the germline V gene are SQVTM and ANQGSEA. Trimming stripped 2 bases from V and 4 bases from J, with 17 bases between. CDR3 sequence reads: CSVETGHLSFTEAFF. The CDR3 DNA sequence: TGCAGCGTTGAAACCGGCCACCTATCTTTCACTGAAGCTTTCTTT.

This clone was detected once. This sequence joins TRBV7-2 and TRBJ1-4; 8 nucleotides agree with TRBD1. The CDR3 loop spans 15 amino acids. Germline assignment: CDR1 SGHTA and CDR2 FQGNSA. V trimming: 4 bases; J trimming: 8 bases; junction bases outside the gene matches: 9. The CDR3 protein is CASSSQGGLGEKLFF. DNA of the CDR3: TGTGCCAGCAGCTCACAGGGGGGGCTTGGGGAAAAACTGTTTTTT.

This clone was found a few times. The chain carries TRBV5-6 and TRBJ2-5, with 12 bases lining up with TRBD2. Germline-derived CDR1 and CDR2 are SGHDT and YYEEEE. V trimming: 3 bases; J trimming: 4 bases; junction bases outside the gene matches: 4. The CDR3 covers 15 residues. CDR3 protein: CASSSSGGASETQYF. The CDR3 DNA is TGTGCCAGCAGCTCTAGCGGGGGGGCCTCAGAGACCCAGTACTTC.

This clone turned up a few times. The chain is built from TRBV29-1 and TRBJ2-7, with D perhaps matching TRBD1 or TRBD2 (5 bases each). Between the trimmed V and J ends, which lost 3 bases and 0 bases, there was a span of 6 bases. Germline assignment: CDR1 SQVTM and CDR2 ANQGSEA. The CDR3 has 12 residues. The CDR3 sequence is CSVEGPSYEQYF. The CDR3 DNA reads TGCAGCGTTGAGGGACCCTCCTACGAGCAGTACTTC.

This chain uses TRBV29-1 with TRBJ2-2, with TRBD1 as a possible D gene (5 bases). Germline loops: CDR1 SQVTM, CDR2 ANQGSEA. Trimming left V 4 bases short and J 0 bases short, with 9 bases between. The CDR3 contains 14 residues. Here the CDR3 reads CSVVPGTNTGELFF. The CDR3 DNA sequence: TGCAGCGTTGTTCCAGGGACGAACACCGGGGAGCTGTTTTTT.

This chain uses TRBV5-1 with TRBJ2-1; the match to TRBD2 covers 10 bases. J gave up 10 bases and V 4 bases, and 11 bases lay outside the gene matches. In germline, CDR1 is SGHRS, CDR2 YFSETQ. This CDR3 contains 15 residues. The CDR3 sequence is CASSPAAGGAGEQFF. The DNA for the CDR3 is TGCGCCAGCAGCCCCGCAGCGGGGGGGGCAGGCGAGCAGTTCTTC.

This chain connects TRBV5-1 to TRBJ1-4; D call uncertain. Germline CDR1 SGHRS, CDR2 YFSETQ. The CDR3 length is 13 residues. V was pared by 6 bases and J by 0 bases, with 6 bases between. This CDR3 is CASTAATNEKLFF. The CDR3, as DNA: TGCGCCAGCACCGCCGCAACTAATGAAAAACTGTTTTTT.

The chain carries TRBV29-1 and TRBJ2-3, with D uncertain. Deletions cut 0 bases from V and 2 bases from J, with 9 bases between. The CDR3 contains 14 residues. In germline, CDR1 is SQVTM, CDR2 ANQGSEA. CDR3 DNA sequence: TGCAGCGTTGAAGAGTCAGCGTCCACAGATACGCAGTATTTT. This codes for CSVEESASTDTQYF.

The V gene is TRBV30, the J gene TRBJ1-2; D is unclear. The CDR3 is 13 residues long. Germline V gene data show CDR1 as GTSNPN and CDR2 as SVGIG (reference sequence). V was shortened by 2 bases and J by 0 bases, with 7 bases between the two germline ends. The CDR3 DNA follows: TGTGCCTGGAGTCGCAGGACTAACTATGGCTACACCTTC. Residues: CAWSRRTNYGYTF.